Detailed here is one TCR beta chain. The data originate from a study of ipilimumab plus nivolumab after autologous stem cell transplantation. The method was immunoSEQ multiplex PCR; TCRdb's version includes in-frame clones alone and lacks a portion of them. The table includes more than 20,000 clones, around 80% detected once. Ipilimumab, 1 mg/kg, started 14 to 28 days after autologous transplant. Trimming pared 4 bases from V and 0 bases from J, leaving 7 bases between. Germline lookup yields CDR1 SQVTM and CDR2 ANQGSEA. This CDR3 has 13 amino acids. The TCR was taken from a male donor with diffuse large B-cell lymphoma. The chain recombines TRBV29-1 with TRBJ1-5; no definite D call. The material was PBMCs, obtained in a trial of ipilimumab plus nivolumab as post-transplant consolidation. CDR3 residues: CSVAQNSNQPQHF. CDR3 nucleotide sequence: TGCAGCGTTGCTCAGAATAGCAATCAGCCCCAGCATTTT.